Given below is one T cell receptor (beta chain) in context. Its target is not known. These data are taken from a study of response to subunit inactivated influenza vaccine. Study-level points and caveats: Seasonal influenza vaccination, on each occasion, was suggested by the authors to recruit few new T cells.

TCRdb re-derived calls from the RT-PCR reads in MiXCR, one entry per CDR3 protein. The table has 550,000 to 800,000 distinct CDR3 sequences, 15% to 19% seen once. J gave up 5 bases and V 2 bases, and 8 bases lay outside the gene matches. This CDR3 has 15 amino acids. V usage is TRBV12-3 or TRBV12-4 and J usage is TRBJ2-5; TRBD2 agrees at 7 bases. The sample in question was PBMCs from blood, obtained 11 to 12 days after vaccination. This TCR was sampled from a man aged 45 to 65 who received an inactivated influenza vaccine. The CDR3 DNA reads as TGTGCCAGCAGTTTAAAAAGAGCGGGGAGGGAGACCCAGTACTTC. Translated, it gives CASSLKRAGRETQYF.